The sequence of this T cell receptor (beta chain) was determined in a study of human T cells and chemical hapten exposure. There are 20 residues in the CDR3. CDR1 is SGHAT, CDR2 FQNNGV, per germline. V dropped 1 base and J dropped 0; count of bases not matched to a gene: 9. This clonotype was detected ten times or more. Time point in this sample: pre-sensitization, week 0. Noted treatment: therapeutic diphenylcyclopropenone sensitization with weekly scalp DPC. Unfractionated whole blood served as the source for total RNA extraction. One entry per CDR3 protein, called by TCRdb with MiXCR from the RACE reads. The sample includes 33,000 or so distinct CDR3 sequences, around 12% of them seen just once.

The sequenced sample was whole blood, obtained in connection with sensitization to the hapten diphenylcyclopropenone (DPC). This TCR came from a woman in her thirties or forties with alopecia areata. Some clones in this sample may be carry-over from other donors' samples. The chain is built from TRBV11-2 and TRBJ2-6; 10 nucleotides match TRBD1. CDR3: CASSLGWGQGTHSGANVLTF. CDR3 nucleotides: TGTGCCAGCAGCTTAGGTTGGGGACAGGGGACCCACTCTGGGGCCAACGTCCTGACTTTC.